Reported below is one T cell receptor beta chain. Its antigen is unknown. The treatment: treatment-naive control, cytoreductive nephrectomy. Control samples are tumors resected by cytoreductive nephrectomy without prior radiation. Sequenced control tumors were from about 11 males and several females, median age 57. The sample is drawn from a study of radiation and T cells in renal cell carcinoma. The study, taken as a whole, reports: Irradiated tumors had higher TCR clonality than control tumors. Irradiated tumors held more dominant CDR3 motifs than control tumors.

V gave up 6 bases and J gave up 5 bases; unmatched junction bases: 18. Looked up from germline, CDR1 is LNHDA and CDR2 is SQIVND (reference sequence). The CDR3 covers 17 residues. Assay used: immunoSEQ multiplex PCR; TCRdb lists only in-frame clones, some missing. This table has roughly 18,000 clones, about 55% appearing once. The TCR originated in a man aged 45-65 years with renal cell carcinoma. Source: tumor tissue, taken from a patient whose treatment was nephrectomy without radiotherapy. The gene calls are TRBV19 and TRBJ2-7, with 8 bases fitting TRBD2. Written as DNA, the CDR3 is TGTGCCAGTAGCAGAACCGGGAGGGGCTTTGAGTGGAACGAGCAGTACTTC. Amino acids: CASSRTGRGFEWNEQYF.